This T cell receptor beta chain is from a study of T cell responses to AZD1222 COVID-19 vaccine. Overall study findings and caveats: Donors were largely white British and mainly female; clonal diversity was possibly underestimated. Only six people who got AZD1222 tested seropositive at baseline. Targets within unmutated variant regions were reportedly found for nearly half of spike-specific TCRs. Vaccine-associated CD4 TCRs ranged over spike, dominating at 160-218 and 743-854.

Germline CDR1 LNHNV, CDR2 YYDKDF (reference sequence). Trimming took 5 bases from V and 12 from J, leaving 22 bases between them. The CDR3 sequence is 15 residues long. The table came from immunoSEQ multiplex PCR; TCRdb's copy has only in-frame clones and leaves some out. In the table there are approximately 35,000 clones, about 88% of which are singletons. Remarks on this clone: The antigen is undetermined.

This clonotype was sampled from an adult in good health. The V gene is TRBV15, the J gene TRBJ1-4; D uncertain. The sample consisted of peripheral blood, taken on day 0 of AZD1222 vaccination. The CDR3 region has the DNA TGTGCCACCAGCGGAGGCGGGCGGCTGGGTGGTGAACTGTTTTTT. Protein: CATSGGGRLGGELFF.